This T cell receptor (beta chain) was retrieved from a study of long-term antiretroviral therapy in people with HIV. To note about this clone: The antigen remains unidentified.

Investigators performed immunoSEQ version v3.0 at survey level. Sequenced by immunoSEQ multiplex PCR; TCRdb stores in-frame clones only, minus some. In the table there are some 20,000 clones, around 80% of which are singletons. This CDR3 comprises 13 residues. The germline V gene encodes CDR1 SNHLY and CDR2 FYNNEI. Trimming pared 11 bases from V and 0 bases from J, leaving 8 bases between. Findings and limits, study-wide: In HIV, the repertoires covered a tighter span of CDR3 lengths than in controls. Pre-ART clonal expansions dominated every time point's repertoire.

This sequence was found in a woman in her thirties with HIV. The V call is TRBV2, the J call TRBJ2-6; D is uncertain. Here the sequenced sample was unsorted PBMCs, taken 2.9 years after starting antiretroviral therapy. The CDR3 is CASRDSGANVLTF. As DNA, the CDR3 is TGTGCCTCTAGGGACTCTGGGGCCAACGTCCTGACTTTC.